A single sample gave rise to the 3 T cell receptor beta chains below, sequenced in a study of cytomegalovirus exposure and HLA in healthy donors. Primers: 60 Vbeta forward and 13 Jbeta reverse. Here immunoSEQ multiplex PCR was the method, and the copy in TCRdb shows in-frame clones only, minus some. This repertoire shows 140,000 to 150,000 clones, more than 55% found once; its top ten account for 6.5%. The sequenced sample consisted of PBMCs. These receptors were collected from a woman aged 55-70 years in good health and CMV-seronegative.

The rearrangement links TRBV5-1 to TRBJ2-7, with 7 bases that match TRBD1. The germline V gene has CDR1 SGHRS and CDR2 YFSETQ. CDR3 length: 12 residues. J gave up 4 bases and V 5 bases, and 3 bases lay outside the gene matches. The CDR3 is CASRSGQYEQYF. The CDR3 region has the DNA TGCGCCAGCAGATCGGGACAGTACGAGCAGTACTTC.

The chain joins TRBV28 to TRBJ2-1; 9 nucleotides match TRBD1. Per the germline V gene, CDR1 is MDHEN and CDR2 is SYDVKM. J gave up 9 bases and V 6 bases, and 15 bases lay outside the gene matches. The CDR3 loop spans 16 amino acids. The CDR3 region has the DNA TGTGCCAGCAGAGCGCCCGGGACAGGGAGAGAGGGTGAGCAGTTCTTC. Amino acids: CASRAPGTGREGEQFF.

The chain couples TRBV27 to TRBJ2-2; TRBD2 might be the D (6 bases). This CDR3 contains 17 residues. Germline CDR1 MNHEY, CDR2 SMNVEV (reference sequence). Trimming took off 5 bases at V and 2 bases at J, with 18 bases between the two ends. The CDR3 nucleotides read TGTGCCAGCAGTCCCCCTTTTGGGGGGAGTAACACCGGGGAGCTGTTTTTT. Translated: CASSPPFGGSNTGELFF.